The text below deals with one TCR beta chain. Its specificity is not known. Data came from immunoSEQ multiplex PCR; TCRdb stores just in-frame clones and leaves some out. The data show about 41,000 clones, over 75% seen once. This CDR3 contains 11 residues. Deletions cut 6 bases from V and 6 bases from J, with 5 bases between. Germline CDR1 is SNHLY and CDR2 is FYNNEI. This sample was taken from a study of PD-L1 blockade in urothelial cancer. As for the study in general: Beginning in about 2014, patients received atezolizumab, given as 1,200 mg intravenously every 3 weeks. Study findings and constraints: Clonality of blood TCR below the median before treatment predicted better survival. Durable-benefit cases showed more tumor-associated blood clone expansion at 3 weeks.

The sequences come from PBMCs, collected around atezolizumab (anti-PD-L1) treatment. The chain recombines TRBV2 with TRBJ2-2; D is undetermined. This receptor was identified in a man aged 55 to 69 with urothelial cancer. CDR3 protein: CASRESGELFF. The CDR3 nucleotides are TGTGCCAGCAGGGAGTCCGGGGAGCTGTTTTTT. Full variable domain (missing parts from reference TRBV2 and TRBJ2-2): EPEVTQTPSHQVTQMGQEVILRCVPISNHLYFYWYRQILGQKVEFLVSFYNNEISEKSEIFDDQFSVERPDGSNFTLKIRSTKLEDSAMYFCASRESGELFFGEGSRLTVL.